The source of this TCR beta chain is a study of T-cell reconstitution after alpha-beta-depleted transplantation in children. This clonotype was observed once. This sample's TCRbeta library carried unique molecular identifier barcodes. TCRdb processed the PCR reads anew with MiXCR; each CDR3 protein has one entry. The table includes roughly 500,000 distinct CDR3 sequences, under 15% detected once. CDR1 MDHEN and CDR2 SYDVKM come from the germline V gene. V was shortened by 6 bases and J by 3 bases, with 18 bases between the two germline ends. This CDR3 has 15 residues. This chain connects TRBV28 to TRBJ2-7; D possibly uses TRBD1 or TRBD2 (7 bases each). The sample consisted of PBMCs from the stem cell graft donor, taken from the stem cell graft. The TCR comes from a human donor who donated a stem cell graft to a child with combined immunodeficiency. CDR3 protein: CASRGGTAPNYEQYF. In DNA, the CDR3 is TGTGCCAGCAGGGGGGGGACAGCCCCCAACTACGAGCAGTACTTC. The full variable domain, with the rest looked up from reference TRBV28 and TRBJ2-7, is DVKVTQSSRYLVKRTGEKVFLECVQDMDHENMFWYRQDPGLGLRLIYFSYDVKMKEKGDIPEGYSVSREKKERFSLILESASTNQTSMYLCASRGGTAPNYEQYFGPGTRLTVT.